This is a list of T cell receptor beta chains from one sample in a study of HIV-infected patients and healthy controls. Using its own MiXCR run on the 5' RACE reads, TCRdb lists one record per CDR3 protein. Of roughly 9,800 distinct CDR3 sequences in the sample, over 7.5% are singletons; the top ten hold more than 5%. Sequenced material: blood. These receptors were obtained from an adult in good health. CDR3s include the opening cysteine and the closing phenylalanine or tryptophan. Fields, in order: CDR3 DNA, CDR3 protein, clone size, J gene, D gene, V gene. D genes are given only for firm matches. Part of the rows lack a size; the others show once, few, many or a class for expanded clones.

CDR3nt: TGCGCCAGCAGCTTGGGTCTAGACGGCGCCGGGGAGCTGTTTTTT
CDR3aa: CASSLGLDGAGELFF
abundance: medium-sized
j_gene: TRBJ2-2
d_gene: NA
v_gene: TRBV5-1

CDR3nt: TGTGCCAGCCCCTTAGCTGACCCCCTCACAGATACGCAGTATTTT
CDR3aa: CASPLADPLTDTQYF
abundance: NA
j_gene: TRBJ2-3
d_gene: NA
v_gene: TRBV7-2

CDR3nt: TGTGCCAGCTCAGAGACAGGGGTCGGCACCGGGGAGCTGTTTTTT
CDR3aa: CASSETGVGTGELFF
abundance: NA
j_gene: TRBJ2-2
d_gene: TRBD1
v_gene: TRBV18

CDR3nt: TGTGCCAGCACCCGTGGGGGGTTTGGGACCCTTCGGGACACTGAAGCTTTCTTT
CDR3aa: CASTRGGFGTLRDTEAFF
abundance: many
j_gene: TRBJ1-1
d_gene: NA
v_gene: TRBV12-3/TRBV12-4

CDR3nt: TGTGCCAGCAGCGACCCGGGCACAGGGGCTTCCTACGAGCAGTACTTC
CDR3aa: CASSDPGTGASYEQYF
abundance: NA
j_gene: TRBJ2-7
d_gene: TRBD1
v_gene: TRBV6-2/TRBV6-3

CDR3nt: TGCGCCAGCAGCTTCCGACAGGGGGGAACCGGGGAGCTGTTTTTT
CDR3aa: CASSFRQGGTGELFF
abundance: medium-sized
j_gene: TRBJ2-2
d_gene: TRBD1
v_gene: TRBV5-1

CDR3nt: TGTGTCAGCAGACAGACCGGGACTAGCGGGAGGGCGAGTTACGAGCAGTACTTC
CDR3aa: CVSRQTGTSGRASYEQYF
abundance: NA
j_gene: TRBJ2-7
d_gene: TRBD2
v_gene: TRBV5-4

CDR3nt: TGTGCCAGCACCCCTACCCCACCGGTGGGGAATGAAAAACTGTTTTTT
CDR3aa: CASTPTPPVGNEKLFF
abundance: many
j_gene: TRBJ1-4
d_gene: NA
v_gene: TRBV28

CDR3nt: TGTGCCAGCAGTTTATCCGGGGCGGGTGAAAAACTGTTTTTT
CDR3aa: CASSLSGAGEKLFF
abundance: many
j_gene: TRBJ1-4
d_gene: NA
v_gene: TRBV12-3/TRBV12-4

CDR3nt: TGTGCCAGCAGTTTGGTCAGGCCTTCACCCCTCCACTTT
CDR3aa: CASSLVRPSPLHF
abundance: many
j_gene: TRBJ1-6
d_gene: NA
v_gene: TRBV28

CDR3nt: TGTGCCAGCAGCTTAACAGGGGGCGCTGGGGCCAACGTCCTGACTTTC
CDR3aa: CASSLTGGAGANVLTF
abundance: medium-sized
j_gene: TRBJ2-6
d_gene: TRBD1
v_gene: TRBV7-2

CDR3nt: TGTGCCAGCCTCAGGGAGACTGAAGCTTTCTTT
CDR3aa: CASLRETEAFF
abundance: few
j_gene: TRBJ1-1
d_gene: NA
v_gene: TRBV10-3

CDR3nt: TGCAGTGCTAGAGCTGCCAACACAGATACGCAGTATTTT
CDR3aa: CSARAANTDTQYF
abundance: medium-sized
j_gene: TRBJ2-3
d_gene: NA
v_gene: TRBV20-1

CDR3nt: TGTGCCAGTAGTATCGGAACAGGGGGTAATCAGCCCCAGCATTTT
CDR3aa: CASSIGTGGNQPQHF
abundance: many
j_gene: TRBJ1-5
d_gene: TRBD1
v_gene: TRBV19

CDR3nt: TGTGCCAGCAGCCCAGACAGCGGGGGACAACGCTCCTACGAGCAGTACTTC
CDR3aa: CASSPDSGGQRSYEQYF
abundance: NA
j_gene: TRBJ2-7
d_gene: TRBD2
v_gene: TRBV4-2

CDR3nt: TGTGCCAGCAGCCAAGGACACGCCACAGATACGCAGTATTTT
CDR3aa: CASSQGHATDTQYF
abundance: NA
j_gene: TRBJ2-3
d_gene: NA
v_gene: TRBV3-1

CDR3nt: TGCAGTGCTAGTAGGGGCGGCAGCTACCCCCATAGTAATCAGCCCCAGCATTTT
CDR3aa: CSASRGGSYPHSNQPQHF
abundance: many
j_gene: TRBJ1-5
d_gene: NA
v_gene: TRBV20-1

CDR3nt: TGTGCCAGCAGTTTAGCAGGTATGAACACTGAAGCTTTCTTT
CDR3aa: CASSLAGMNTEAFF
abundance: medium-sized
j_gene: TRBJ1-1
d_gene: NA
v_gene: TRBV12-3/TRBV12-4

CDR3nt: TGTGCCAGCAGTGGATCCGGGACAGGTTATCAGCCCCAGCATTTT
CDR3aa: CASSGSGTGYQPQHF
abundance: medium-sized
j_gene: TRBJ1-5
d_gene: TRBD1
v_gene: TRBV25-1

CDR3nt: TGTGCCAGCAGCTTGCGGGGACAGGGGAGCACAGATACGCAGTATTTT
CDR3aa: CASSLRGQGSTDTQYF
abundance: medium-sized
j_gene: TRBJ2-3
d_gene: TRBD1
v_gene: TRBV5-5

CDR3nt: TGCAGTGCTAGTATTCCCCCGCTAGCGGGACCGATGGCTCCCACCTACGAGCAGTACTTC
CDR3aa: CSASIPPLAGPMAPTYEQYF
abundance: medium-sized
j_gene: TRBJ2-7
d_gene: TRBD2
v_gene: TRBV20-1

CDR3nt: TGTGCCAGCAGCGGACGGGACGGAAATCAGCCCCAGCATTTT
CDR3aa: CASSGRDGNQPQHF
abundance: many
j_gene: TRBJ1-5
d_gene: NA
v_gene: TRBV6-1

CDR3nt: TGTGCCAGCAGCCAAGACCGAATCGGGCCAGTGGATTCACCCCTCCACTTT
CDR3aa: CASSQDRIGPVDSPLHF
abundance: NA
j_gene: TRBJ1-6
d_gene: NA
v_gene: TRBV4-2

CDR3nt: TGTGCCAGCAGTGGGACTAGCGGGGCACAAGAGACCCAGTACTTC
CDR3aa: CASSGTSGAQETQYF
abundance: medium-sized
j_gene: TRBJ2-5
d_gene: TRBD2
v_gene: TRBV6-6

CDR3nt: TGTGCCAGCTCACCAATGCAAGGGGGGGGTCAGCCCCAGCATTTT
CDR3aa: CASSPMQGGGQPQHF
abundance: medium-sized
j_gene: TRBJ1-5
d_gene: NA
v_gene: TRBV18

CDR3nt: TGCGCCAGCAGCCAAGAGAGGGGCGCGAGGGAAAAACTGTTTTTT
CDR3aa: CASSQERGAREKLFF
abundance: many
j_gene: TRBJ1-4
d_gene: NA
v_gene: TRBV4-1

CDR3nt: TGCAGCGACGACAGGGGGCAAACCGGGGAGCTGTTTTTT
CDR3aa: CSDDRGQTGELFF
abundance: NA
j_gene: TRBJ2-2
d_gene: TRBD1
v_gene: TRBV29-1

CDR3nt: TGTGCCAGTAGAAGAAACAGGGACGGGAAACAGCCCCAGCATTTT
CDR3aa: CASRRNRDGKQPQHF
abundance: many
j_gene: TRBJ1-5
d_gene: NA
v_gene: TRBV19

CDR3nt: TGTGCCAGCAGCTTTCGGGGGTTAAACACCGGGGAGCTGTTTTTT
CDR3aa: CASSFRGLNTGELFF
abundance: medium-sized
j_gene: TRBJ2-2
d_gene: NA
v_gene: TRBV11-2

CDR3nt: TGTGCCAGCAGTTTTGGGGTCAATCAGCCCCAGCATTTT
CDR3aa: CASSFGVNQPQHF
abundance: NA
j_gene: TRBJ1-5
d_gene: NA
v_gene: TRBV28

CDR3nt: TGTGCCAGCAGTTCCTCGGGACTCTACACCGGGGAGCTGTTTTTT
CDR3aa: CASSSSGLYTGELFF
abundance: NA
j_gene: TRBJ2-2
d_gene: NA
v_gene: TRBV2

CDR3nt: TGCAGTGCTAGCTGGGGGGTAGCGGGTCCCGTTGATACGCAGTATTTT
CDR3aa: CSASWGVAGPVDTQYF
abundance: medium-sized
j_gene: TRBJ2-3
d_gene: TRBD2
v_gene: TRBV20-1

CDR3nt: TGTGCCAGCAGCTCCGTAGCGGGGGGCACAGATACGCAGTATTTT
CDR3aa: CASSSVAGGTDTQYF
abundance: few
j_gene: TRBJ2-3
d_gene: TRBD2
v_gene: TRBV7-9

CDR3nt: TGCAGTGCTAGTCAGCCAGCGGGAGGCAGGGAAGAGACCCAGTACTTC
CDR3aa: CSASQPAGGREETQYF
abundance: once
j_gene: TRBJ2-5
d_gene: TRBD2
v_gene: TRBV20-1

CDR3nt: TGTGCCAGCAGCCCTGCCGGGAGCCGCTCTGGAAACACCATATATTTT
CDR3aa: CASSPAGSRSGNTIYF
abundance: many
j_gene: TRBJ1-3
d_gene: NA
v_gene: TRBV3-1

CDR3nt: TGTGCCGGCAGGAGGACAGGGAGGGGATTTAGCTACACCTTC
CDR3aa: CAGRRTGRGFSYTF
abundance: NA
j_gene: TRBJ1-2
d_gene: TRBD1
v_gene: TRBV28

CDR3nt: TGTGCCAGCAGCTTGGACGGCGGGGGGGCCACCGGGGAGCTGTTTTTT
CDR3aa: CASSLDGGGATGELFF
abundance: NA
j_gene: TRBJ2-2
d_gene: TRBD2
v_gene: TRBV5-4

CDR3nt: TGTGCCAGCTCACCGTCACTCACGTATCCGCCTAACAATGAGCAGTTCTTC
CDR3aa: CASSPSLTYPPNNEQFF
abundance: many
j_gene: TRBJ2-1
d_gene: NA
v_gene: TRBV18

CDR3nt: TGTGCCAGCAGCAAAAAGCGGCAGTTTACAGATACGCAGTATTTT
CDR3aa: CASSKKRQFTDTQYF
abundance: many
j_gene: TRBJ2-3
d_gene: NA
v_gene: TRBV21-1

CDR3nt: TGTGCCAGCTCATCAGGTCCTAGCACAGATACGCAGTATTTT
CDR3aa: CASSSGPSTDTQYF
abundance: few
j_gene: TRBJ2-3
d_gene: NA
v_gene: TRBV18

CDR3nt: TGCGCCAGCAGCCCCACAGGGTACAATGAGCAGTTCTTC
CDR3aa: CASSPTGYNEQFF
abundance: many
j_gene: TRBJ2-1
d_gene: NA
v_gene: TRBV5-1

CDR3nt: TGTGCCAGCAGCTTAGTGGATGCAGGGGTCCTCTACGAGCAGTACTTC
CDR3aa: CASSLVDAGVLYEQYF
abundance: many
j_gene: TRBJ2-7
d_gene: NA
v_gene: TRBV7-9